This T cell receptor beta chain comes out of a study of cytotoxic CD8 clonotypes in ibrutinib-treated CLL. Study-level background: Of a cohort that held roughly eleven relapsed/refractory and roughly 14 treatment-naive patients, approximately 18 were IGHV unmutated.

Library input was around 1.9 micrograms of DNA from cryopreserved PBMCs. Depth targeted 1 in 200,000 to 1 in 1 million T cells, averaging roughly 9.3x coverage per clonotype. Method: immunoSEQ multiplex PCR; TCRdb's copy keeps in-frame clones and lacks some. The sample has approximately 97,000 clones, roughly three quarters seen once; the top ten hold under 30%. Sample: PBMCs, taken after 24 months of ibrutinib treatment. The TCR sequence derives from a human donor with chronic lymphocytic leukemia.

The CDR3 DNA sequence: TGTGCCAGCAGCCCAGGGATGGGACAGGGGGCGAACACTGAAGCTTTCTTT. It is translated as CASSPGMGQGANTEAFF. The chain links TRBV11-2 to TRBJ1-1; 12 bases line up with TRBD1. The CDR3 contains 17 residues. J lost 1 base, V lost 5 bases, and 8 bases had no gene match. In germline, CDR1 is SGHAT, CDR2 FQNNGV.